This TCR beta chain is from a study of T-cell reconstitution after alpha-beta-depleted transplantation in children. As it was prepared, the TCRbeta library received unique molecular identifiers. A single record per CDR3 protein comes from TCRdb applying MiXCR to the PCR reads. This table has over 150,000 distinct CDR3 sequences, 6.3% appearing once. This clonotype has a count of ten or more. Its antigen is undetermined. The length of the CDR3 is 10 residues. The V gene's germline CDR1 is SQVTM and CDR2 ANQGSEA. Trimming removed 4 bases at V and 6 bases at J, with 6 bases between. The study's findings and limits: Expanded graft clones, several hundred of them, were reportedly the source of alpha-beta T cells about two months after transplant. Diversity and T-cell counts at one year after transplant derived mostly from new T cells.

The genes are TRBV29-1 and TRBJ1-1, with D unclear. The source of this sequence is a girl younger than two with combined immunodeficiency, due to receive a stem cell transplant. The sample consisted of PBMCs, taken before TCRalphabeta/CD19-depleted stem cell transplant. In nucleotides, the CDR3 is TGCAGCGTTGGGTTCGCTGAAGCTTTCTTT. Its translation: CSVGFAEAFF.